The T cell receptor beta chain described here comes from a study of blood T cell repertoires in COVID-19 (TCRdb year 2020). In the study overall: Collaborator samples came from the United States, Italy and Spain and covered acute and convalescent phases of COVID-19. The repertoires were made available in a free public database intended to serve as a resource for research on the immune response to SARS-CoV-2. The dataset comprised deeply sampled blood TCRbeta repertoires from subjects exposed to, actively infected with, or recovered from COVID-19. Where available, HLA class I and class II types were taken from metadata supplied by the sample provider and were not determined by assay-based typing. A de-identified subject ID, COVID-19 status, age in years and sex were almost always included in the sample metadata. The material from the prospective study consisted of cDNA or gDNA derived from T cells, B-cell-depleted T cells, or PBMCs. The samples were drawn from two sources: the first 160 participants of the ongoing ImmuneRACE study, and over 950 subjects contributed by 6 global collaborators. Study-wide conclusions, independent of this receptor: The amount of clinical and demographic metadata varied by source and participant and was provided uncurated.

At one collaborating source in Seattle, patients were enrolled during active infection and were followed longitudinally through the course of disease. Collaborating institutions collected whole blood in K2EDTA tubes following their own protocols. For TCRbeta analysis, collaborator samples were shipped as frozen whole blood, as isolated PBMCs, or as DNA extracted from either sample type. The germline V gene supplies CDR1 SNHLY and CDR2 FYNNEI. A distance of 6 bases separates the germline ends of V and J, which lose 9 bases and 2 bases respectively. The CDR3, cysteine through phenylalanine, is 11 amino acids long. The CDR3 DNA has 33 bases and is translated from base 1. The immunoSEQ Assay, a bias-controlled multiplex PCR, was used to amplify TCRbeta CDR3 regions from genomic DNA. For the original study's pipeline: Nucleated cell counts per sample were estimated from amplification of reference gene primers within the assay. To quantify the absolute abundance of each unique TCRbeta CDR3 rearrangement, sequence reads were collapsed and filtered. For each sample, productive Simpson clonality was calculated by taking the square root of Simpson's diversity index across productive rearrangements. TCRdb re-hosts the immuneACCESS table, in-frame sequences only. Its copies lack some clones; in the studies checked, an unresolved V gene accounts for under half of them, and the cause for the rest is not known. The V and J calls and clone size are taken from that table; D and trimming were inferred from the DNA. Present in this sample are 150,000 to 200,000 clones, about four fifths of which were seen just once. 7.6% of the sample goes to the ten largest clones.

A word on this clone: Its antigen is not yet known. No base-level quality is on record; no much larger clone is a single base apart.

The specimen was peripheral blood. The chain is encoded by TRBV2 joined to TRBJ2-3; no D segment can be confidently identified. This clonotype originated in a woman between 65 and 79 years old with COVID-19, enrolled during active disease. The nucleotide sequence reads as follows: TGTGCCAGTTCCTCCACAGATACGCAGTATTTT. It translates as CASSSTDTQYF.